These T cell receptor beta chains were read from a single sample in a study of shared clonotypes between healthy human individuals. Clones were read by immunoSEQ multiplex PCR, and TCRdb kept only the in-frame ones, dropping some. Of a few million clones in the sample, approximately 93% were seen once. Sequenced sample: naive CD4+ T cells from PBMCs. Every receptor here comes from a man younger than 35 in good health. Some clones in this sample may be carry-over from other donors' samples. The conserved cysteine and the conserved F or W are not part of the CDR3 here.

CDR3aa: ASSQQAGDGTGELF; v_gene: TRBV12-1
CDR3aa: ASSQAGGRLTGELF; v_gene: TRBV4-1
CDR3aa: AGGTSQPTEAF; v_gene: TRBV28
CDR3aa: ASSLDRDTQY; v_gene: TRBV7-6
CDR3aa: ASRWTSALLDEQY; v_gene: TRBV27
CDR3aa: ASSYRLGGYNEQF; v_gene: TRBV5-4
CDR3aa: ASSDSCRGLAYEQY; v_gene: TRBV6-4
CDR3aa: ASSPLGDSNQPQH; v_gene: TRBV6-6
CDR3aa: ASSASGTKGVLF; v_gene: TRBV28
CDR3aa: ASSLGQPTDTQY; v_gene: TRBV4-2